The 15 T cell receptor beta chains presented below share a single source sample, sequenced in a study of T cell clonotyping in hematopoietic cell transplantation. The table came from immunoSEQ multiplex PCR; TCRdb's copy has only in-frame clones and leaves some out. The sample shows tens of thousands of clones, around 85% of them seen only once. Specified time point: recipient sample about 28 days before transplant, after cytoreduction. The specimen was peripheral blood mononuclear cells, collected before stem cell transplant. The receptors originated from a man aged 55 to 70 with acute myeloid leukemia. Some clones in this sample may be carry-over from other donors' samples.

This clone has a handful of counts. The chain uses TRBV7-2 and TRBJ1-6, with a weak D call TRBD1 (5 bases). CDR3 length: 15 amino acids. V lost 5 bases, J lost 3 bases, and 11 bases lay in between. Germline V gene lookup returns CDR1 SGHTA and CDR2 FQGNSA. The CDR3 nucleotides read TGTGCCAGCAGCCCCCAGACAGACTATAATTCACCCCTCCACTTT. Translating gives CASSPQTDYNSPLHF.

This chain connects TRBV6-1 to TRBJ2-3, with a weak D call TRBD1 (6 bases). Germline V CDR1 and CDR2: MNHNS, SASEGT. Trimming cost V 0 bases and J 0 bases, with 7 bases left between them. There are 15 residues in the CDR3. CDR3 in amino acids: CASSEAGQSTDTQYF. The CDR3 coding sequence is TGTGCCAGCAGTGAAGCGGGACAAAGCACAGATACGCAGTATTTT.

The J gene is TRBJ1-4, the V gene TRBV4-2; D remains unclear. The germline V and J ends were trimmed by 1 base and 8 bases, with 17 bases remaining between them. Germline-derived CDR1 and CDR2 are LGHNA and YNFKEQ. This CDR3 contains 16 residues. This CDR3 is CASSQGEGNGKEKLFF. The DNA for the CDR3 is TGTGCCAGCAGCCAAGGGGAGGGAAACGGAAAGGAAAAACTGTTTTTT.

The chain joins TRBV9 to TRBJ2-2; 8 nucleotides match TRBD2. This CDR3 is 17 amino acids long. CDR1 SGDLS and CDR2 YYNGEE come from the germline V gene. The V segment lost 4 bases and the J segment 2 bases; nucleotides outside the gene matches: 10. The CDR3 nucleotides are TGTGCCAGCAGCTTAACCCCCGGGAGGGTCAACACCGGGGAGCTGTTTTTT. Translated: CASSLTPGRVNTGELFF. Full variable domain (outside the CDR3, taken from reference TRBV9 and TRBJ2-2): DSGVTQTPKHLITATGQRVTLRCSPRSGDLSVYWYQQSLDQGLQFLIQYYNGEERAKGNILERFSAQQFPDLHSELNLSSLELGDSALYFCASSLTPGRVNTGELFFGEGSRLTVL.

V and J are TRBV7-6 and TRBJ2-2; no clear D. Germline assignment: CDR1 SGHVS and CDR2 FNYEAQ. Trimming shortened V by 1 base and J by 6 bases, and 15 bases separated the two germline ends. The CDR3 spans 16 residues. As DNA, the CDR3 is TGTGCCAGCAGCTTAGGTTCCCTAGTATGGGCCGGGGAGCTGTTTTTT. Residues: CASSLGSLVWAGELFF.

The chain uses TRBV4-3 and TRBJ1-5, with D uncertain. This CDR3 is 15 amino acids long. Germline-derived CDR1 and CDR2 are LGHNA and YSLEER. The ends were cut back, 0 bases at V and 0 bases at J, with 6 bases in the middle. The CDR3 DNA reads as TGCGCCAGCAGCCAAGAGGCCTCTAGCAATCAGCCCCAGCATTTT. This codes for CASSQEASSNQPQHF.

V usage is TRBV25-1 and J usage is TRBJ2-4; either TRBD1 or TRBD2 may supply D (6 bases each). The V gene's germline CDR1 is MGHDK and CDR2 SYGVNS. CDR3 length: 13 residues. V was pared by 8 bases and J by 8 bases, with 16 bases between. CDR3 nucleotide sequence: TGTGCCAGCGGAGGGGGTGATAGATACATTCAGTACTTC. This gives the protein CASGGGDRYIQYF.

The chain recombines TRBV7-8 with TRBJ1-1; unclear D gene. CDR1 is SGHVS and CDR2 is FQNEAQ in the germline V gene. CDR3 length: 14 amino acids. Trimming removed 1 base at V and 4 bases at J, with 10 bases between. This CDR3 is CASSLVHEGTEAFF. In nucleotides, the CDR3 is TGTGCCAGCAGCTTAGTGCACGAGGGCACTGAAGCTTTCTTT.

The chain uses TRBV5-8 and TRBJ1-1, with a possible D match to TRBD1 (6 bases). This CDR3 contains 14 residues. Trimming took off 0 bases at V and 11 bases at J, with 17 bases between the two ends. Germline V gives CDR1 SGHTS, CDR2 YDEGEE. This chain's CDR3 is CASSLAGTPSGAFF. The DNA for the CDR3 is TGTGCCAGCAGCTTGGCCGGGACACCATCTGGGGCTTTCTTT.

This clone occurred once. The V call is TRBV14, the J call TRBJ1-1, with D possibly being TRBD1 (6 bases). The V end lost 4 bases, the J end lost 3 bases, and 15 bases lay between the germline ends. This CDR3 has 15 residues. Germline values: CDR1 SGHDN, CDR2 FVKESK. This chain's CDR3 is CASSLLQGRYTEAFF. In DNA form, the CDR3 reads TGTGCCAGCAGCCTCTTACAGGGAAGGTACACTGAAGCTTTCTTT.

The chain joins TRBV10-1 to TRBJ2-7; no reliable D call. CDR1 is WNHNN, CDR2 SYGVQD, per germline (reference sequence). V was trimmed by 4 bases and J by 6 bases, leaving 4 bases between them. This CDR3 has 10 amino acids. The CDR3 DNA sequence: TGCGCCAGCAGTGTTTCCGAGCAGTACTTC. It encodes CASSVSEQYF.

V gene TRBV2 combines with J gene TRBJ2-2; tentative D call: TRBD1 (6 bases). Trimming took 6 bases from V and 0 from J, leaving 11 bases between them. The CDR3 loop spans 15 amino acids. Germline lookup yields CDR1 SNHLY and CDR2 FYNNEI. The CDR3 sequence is CASRTGTPNTGELFF. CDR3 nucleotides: TGTGCCAGCAGGACCGGGACACCGAACACCGGGGAGCTGTTTTTT.

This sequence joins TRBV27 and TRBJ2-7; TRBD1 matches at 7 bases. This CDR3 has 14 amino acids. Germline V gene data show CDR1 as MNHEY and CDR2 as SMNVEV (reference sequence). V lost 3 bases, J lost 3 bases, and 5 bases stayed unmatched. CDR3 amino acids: CASSFRQGDYEQYF. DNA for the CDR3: TGTGCCAGCAGTTTTCGCCAGGGGGACTACGAGCAGTACTTC.

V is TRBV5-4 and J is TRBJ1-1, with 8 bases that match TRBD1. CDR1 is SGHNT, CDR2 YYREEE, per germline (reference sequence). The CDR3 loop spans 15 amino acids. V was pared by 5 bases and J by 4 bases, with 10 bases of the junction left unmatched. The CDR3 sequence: CASSPIRTGSTEAFF. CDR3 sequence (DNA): TGTGCCAGCAGTCCGATTCGGACAGGGTCCACTGAAGCTTTCTTT.

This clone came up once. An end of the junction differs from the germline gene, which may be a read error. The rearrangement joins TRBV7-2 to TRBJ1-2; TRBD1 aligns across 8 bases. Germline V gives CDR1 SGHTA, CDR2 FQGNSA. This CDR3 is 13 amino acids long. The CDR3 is CASSFGAWDRPSF. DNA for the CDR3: TGTGCCAGCAGCTTTGGCGCCTGGGACAGGCCGTCGTTC.